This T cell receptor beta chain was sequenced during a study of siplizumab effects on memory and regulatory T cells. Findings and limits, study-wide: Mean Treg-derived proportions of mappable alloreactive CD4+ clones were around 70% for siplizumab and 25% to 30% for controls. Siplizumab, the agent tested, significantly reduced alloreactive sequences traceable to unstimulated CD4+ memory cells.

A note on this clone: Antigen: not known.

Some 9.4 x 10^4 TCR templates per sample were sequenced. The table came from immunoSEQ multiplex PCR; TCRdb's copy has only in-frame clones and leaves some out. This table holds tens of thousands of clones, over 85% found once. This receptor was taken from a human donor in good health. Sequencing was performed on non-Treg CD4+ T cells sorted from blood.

CDR3 region: CASSNYRGQPQHF. CDR3 DNA sequence: TGTGCCAGCAGTAATTACAGGGGACAGCCCCAGCATTTT. This chain connects TRBV6-5 to TRBJ1-5; TRBD1 matches 7 bases. The CDR3 consists of 13 residues. Germline assignment: CDR1 MNHEY and CDR2 SVGAGI. V was pared by 5 bases and J by 7 bases, with 5 bases of the junction left unmatched.